The present T cell receptor beta chain was sequenced within a study of T cells in localized non-small cell lung cancer. Assay: immunoSEQ multiplex PCR; the TCRdb copy retains only in-frame clones and omits some. The sample has about 24,000 clones, about 88% seen once. The V end lost 4 bases, the J end lost 0 bases, and 4 bases lay between the germline ends. Germline V gene lookup returns CDR1 MNHEY and CDR2 SVGAGI. This CDR3 comprises 13 residues. This chain connects TRBV6-5 to TRBJ1-5, with D unresolved. Sequences were derived from peripheral blood, sampled before any cancer treatment. This receptor was taken from a male donor at least 60 years old with stage I squamous cell lung carcinoma. The CDR3: CASSSASNQPQHF. CDR3 sequence (DNA): TGTGCCAGCAGTTCAGCTAGCAATCAGCCCCAGCATTTT.